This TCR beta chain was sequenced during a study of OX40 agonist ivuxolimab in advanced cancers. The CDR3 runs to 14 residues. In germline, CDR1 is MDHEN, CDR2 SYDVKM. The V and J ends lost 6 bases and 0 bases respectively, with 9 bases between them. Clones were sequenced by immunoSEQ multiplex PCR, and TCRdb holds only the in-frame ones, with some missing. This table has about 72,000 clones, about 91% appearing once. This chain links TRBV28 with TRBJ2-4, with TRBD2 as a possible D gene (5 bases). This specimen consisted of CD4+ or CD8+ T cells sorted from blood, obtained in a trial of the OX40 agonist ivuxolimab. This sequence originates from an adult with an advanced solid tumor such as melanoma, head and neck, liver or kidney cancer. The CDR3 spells CASRTGLAKNIQYF. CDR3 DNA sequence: TGTGCCAGCAGGACCGGACTAGCCAAAAACATTCAGTACTTC.